The T cell receptor beta chain under discussion was sequenced for a study of blood T cell repertoires in COVID-19. Study at large: Sample material is recorded as cDNA or gDNA derived from T cells, B-cell-depleted T cells, or PBMCs.

This clone showed up just a few times. The CDR3 loop spans 12 amino acids. Germline CDR1 reads SQVTM; CDR2 reads ANQGSEA. Trimming removed 1 base at V and 5 bases at J, with 8 bases between. Per the original data handling: Nucleated cell number was recorded as an estimate derived from reference gene primer amplification. Here immunoSEQ multiplex PCR was the method, and the copy in TCRdb shows in-frame clones only, minus some. V, J and clone size are taken as reported in that table, and D and trimming were inferred from the DNA itself. The data show a few hundred thousand clones, roughly nine tenths seen once.

This chain uses TRBV29-1 with TRBJ1-1, with D uncertain. The sample taken for sequencing was peripheral blood. This receptor was taken from a woman aged 60-75 years with COVID-19, enrolled during active disease. CDR3 sequence: CSVEVSGTEAFF. The CDR3 coding sequence is TGCAGCGTTGAAGTGTCGGGTACTGAAGCTTTCTTT.